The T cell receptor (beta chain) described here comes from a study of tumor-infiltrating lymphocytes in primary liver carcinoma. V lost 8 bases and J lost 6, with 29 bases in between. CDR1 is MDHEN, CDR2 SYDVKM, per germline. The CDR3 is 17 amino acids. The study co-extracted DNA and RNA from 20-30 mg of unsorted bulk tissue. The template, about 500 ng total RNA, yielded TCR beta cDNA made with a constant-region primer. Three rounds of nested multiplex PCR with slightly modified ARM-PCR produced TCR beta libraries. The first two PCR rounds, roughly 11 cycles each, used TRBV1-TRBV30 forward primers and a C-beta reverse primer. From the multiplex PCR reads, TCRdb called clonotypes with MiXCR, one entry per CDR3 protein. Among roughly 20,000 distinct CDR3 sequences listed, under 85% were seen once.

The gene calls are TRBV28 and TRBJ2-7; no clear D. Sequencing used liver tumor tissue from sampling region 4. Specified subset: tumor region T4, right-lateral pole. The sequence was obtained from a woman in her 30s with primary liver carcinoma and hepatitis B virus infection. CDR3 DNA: TGTGCCAGCGGCCTCCCTTTGGACGGATGGTACACCTGCGAGCAGTACTTC. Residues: CASGLPLDGWYTCEQYF.